This note documents a single T cell receptor beta chain sequence. Antigen unknown. The PCR ran on 60 Vbeta and 13 Jbeta primers. Sequencing used immunoSEQ multiplex PCR; TCRdb keeps in-frame clones, though not all of them. Of about 98,000 clones in the sample, approximately 80% were seen once. This specimen belongs to a study of cytomegalovirus exposure and HLA in healthy donors. Overall study results and limits: The later analysis indicated that the majority of CMV-associated TCR beta chains appeared HLA-restricted.

Trimming left V 1 base short and J 2 bases short, with 8 bases between. The CDR3 is 14 amino acids. The germline V gene has CDR1 LGHNA and CDR2 YSLEER. The J gene is TRBJ1-1, the V gene TRBV4-3, with D perhaps TRBD1 (5 bases). The sample comprised PBMCs. This sequence was found in a male donor in good health and CMV-seropositive. The CDR3 DNA reads as TGCGCCAGCAGCCAAGCGACAGCCAACACTGAAGCTTTCTTT. Residues: CASSQATANTEAFF.